This TCR beta chain was recorded in a study of CD8+ T cells in alopecia areata. Documented treatment: oral pan-JAK inhibitor, 5-10 mg twice daily. Once RNA had been extracted, it was reverse transcribed into cDNA to act as the sequencing template. The method was immunoSEQ multiplex PCR; TCRdb's version includes in-frame clones alone and lacks a portion of them. The sample records under 95,000 clones, just over 70% being singletons. Points on this clone: Its antigen remains unidentified. Additional DNA sequences in this sample encode the identical CDR3.

Study results and caveats: In scalp and blood during tofacitinib, many expanded lesional clones persisted.

Per the germline V gene, CDR1 is SGDLS and CDR2 is YYNGEE. The CDR3 covers 14 residues. The V end was cut by 0 bases, the J end by 1 base, with 5 bases between. Sequenced here: CD8+ T cells sorted from blood, sampled at approximately week 44, from a patient treated with tofacitinib. The sequence was obtained from a human donor with alopecia areata. This rearrangement joins TRBV9 to TRBJ1-5; a possible D gene is TRBD1 (5 bases). The chain's CDR3 is CASSVGGSNQPQHF. DNA of the CDR3: TGTGCCAGCAGCGTAGGGGGGAGCAATCAGCCCCAGCATTTT.